This T cell receptor (beta chain) was sequenced in a study of T cell changes during pregnancy in multiple sclerosis. This CDR3 contains 11 residues. Trimming cost V 6 bases and J 1 base, with 3 bases left between them. The germline V gene has CDR1 SGHRS and CDR2 YFSETQ. Sequencing was performed with immunoSEQ multiplex PCR; in TCRdb, only in-frame clones are kept and a portion is missing. The sample carries 90,000 to 120,000 clones, roughly 92% recorded once. The rearrangement uses TRBV5-1 and TRBJ2-3; no clear D gene. The sequences come from peripheral blood, collected in the third trimester of pregnancy. The receptor was isolated from a female donor in good health, enrolled as a control in a pregnancy study. The CDR3 protein is CASTGTDTQYF. The CDR3 nucleotides are TGCGCCAGCACGGGCACAGATACGCAGTATTTT.